This is a list of T cell receptor beta chains from one sample in a study of identical twins. MiXCR, run by TCRdb on the 5' RACE reads, gives a single entry per CDR3 protein. This table holds under 300,000 distinct CDR3 sequences, roughly 12% found once. Separately, the same data were catalogued under a study of yellow fever vaccine responses in identical twins.

Sequencing was done on a sample of memory (CD45RO+) T cells sorted from blood. The receptors were gathered from a woman aged 18 to 35 in good health. The CDR3 runs from the conserved cysteine through the conserved F or W. The order of the fields is V gene, J gene, D gene, clone size, CDR3 length, CDR3 DNA, CDR3 protein. The D gene is left open where the match is weak. Clone size appears in some rows only: once, few, many, or a class for an expanded clone.

TRBV7-2	TRBJ2-7	TRBD2	few	15	TGTGCCAGCAGCTCTGTAGCGGGAGGGGGTACGAAGCAGTACTTC	CASSSVAGGGTKQYF
TRBV10-1	TRBJ2-3	TRBD2	few	16	TGCGCCAGCAGTGACAGGTCAGCGGGAGGAACAGATACGCAGTATTTT	CASSDRSAGGTDTQYF
TRBV11-2	TRBJ1-6	NA	NA	15	TGTGCCAGCAGCGGACGGAGAATGGGGAATTCACCCCTCCACTTT	CASSGRRMGNSPLHF
TRBV12-3/TRBV12-4	TRBJ1-1	NA	many	13	TGTGCCAGCAGTTTAAAGGGGAACACTGAAGCTTTCTTT	CASSLKGNTEAFF
TRBV30	TRBJ2-2	NA	NA	16	TGTGCCTGGAGTGTACTTGGCGGGATGAACACCGGGGAGCTGTTTTTT	CAWSVLGGMNTGELFF
TRBV6-1	TRBJ1-4	NA	many	20	TGTGCCAGCAGTGGACCAGCCCGAGTGGGTAGTACTTGGGCTAATGAAAAACTGTTTTTT	CASSGPARVGSTWANEKLFF
TRBV6-4	TRBJ2-1	TRBD2	many	16	TGTGCCAGCAGTGCCCACGGGGTAGCGGGGAGCTATGAGCAGTTCTTC	CASSAHGVAGSYEQFF
TRBV20-1	TRBJ2-7	NA	NA	14	TGCAGTGCTAGATATGGGGGGGCCCCTTACGAGCAGTACTTC	CSARYGGAPYEQYF
TRBV7-9	TRBJ1-1	NA	NA	15	TGTGCCAGCAGCTTTTTTTCCCAGGGTATATCTGAAGCTTTCTTT	CASSFFSQGISEAFF
TRBV6-4	TRBJ2-1	NA	many	15	TGTGCCAGCAGTGACGGGGCGGGAAGTGGGAATGAGCAGTTCTTC	CASSDGAGSGNEQFF
TRBV7-2	TRBJ1-5	NA	many	15	TGTGCCAGCAGCTTGGCGTTCAACCCCAATCAGCCCCAGCATTTT	CASSLAFNPNQPQHF
TRBV6-1	TRBJ1-5	NA	NA	16	TGTGCCAGCAGTGAAGGCGATAGGCGGAGCAATCAGCCCCAGCATTTT	CASSEGDRRSNQPQHF
TRBV6-4	TRBJ1-3	NA	few	15	TGTGCCAGCAGTTCCGAGGCCAGGTCTGGAAACACCATATATTTT	CASSSEARSGNTIYF
TRBV29-1	TRBJ2-1	NA	NA	11	TGCAGCGTTGAATCTAAAAATGAGCAGTTCTTC	CSVESKNEQFF
TRBV10-3	TRBJ2-7	NA	few	11	TGTGCCATCAGTGAGGGCTACGAGCAGTACTTC	CAISEGYEQYF
TRBV27	TRBJ2-7	TRBD2	NA	14	TGTGCCAGCAGGCCCGGGACTAGCGGCTACGAGCAGTACTTC	CASRPGTSGYEQYF
TRBV12-3/TRBV12-4	TRBJ2-1	TRBD1	many	16	TGTGCCAGCAGGGACAGGAATGGAAGGCCCTACAATGAGCAGTTCTTC	CASRDRNGRPYNEQFF
TRBV20-1	TRBJ2-7	NA	NA	13	TGCAGTGCTCGGCGGAGGTCCGCCTACGAGCAGTACTTC	CSARRRSAYEQYF
TRBV7-8	TRBJ2-5	NA	NA	18	TGTGCCAGCAGCTTAGACAGGGCCGGAACCTTGAAAGGACGGACCCAGTACTTC	CASSLDRAGTLKGRTQYF
TRBV23-1	TRBJ2-4	NA	few	15	TGCGCCAGCAGTCAACCTCATTGGGGCGAAAACATTCAGTACTTC	CASSQPHWGENIQYF
TRBV12-3/TRBV12-4	TRBJ1-4	NA	few	13	TGTGCCAGCAGCCGACAGGCGGGTGAAAAACTGTTTTTT	CASSRQAGEKLFF
TRBV6-1	TRBJ2-2	NA	NA	12	TGTGCCAGCAGATTCAACACCGGGGAGCTGTTTTTT	CASRFNTGELFF
TRBV20-1	TRBJ1-1	NA	few	12	TGCAGTGCCCCGCCTGGGGACACTGAAGCTTTCTTT	CSAPPGDTEAFF
TRBV11-2	TRBJ1-1	NA	many	13	TGTGCCAGCAGCCCACAGATGAACACTGAAGCTTTCTTT	CASSPQMNTEAFF
TRBV21-1	TRBJ2-1	NA	many	18	TGTGCCAGCAGCAAAGAGGGGAGTAGCGGGAGCCGCTACAATGAGCAGTTCTTC	CASSKEGSSGSRYNEQFF
TRBV6-1	TRBJ2-1	TRBD2	NA	15	TGTGCCAGCAGCATCTTAGCGGGGGGGCACGCTGAGCAGTTCTTC	CASSILAGGHAEQFF
TRBV7-9	TRBJ2-3	TRBD2	many	17	TGTGCCAGCAGCTTGAAAACTAGCGGGGGGGACACAGATACGCAGTATTTT	CASSLKTSGGDTDTQYF
TRBV5-1	TRBJ1-3	TRBD1	NA	11	TGCGCCAGCAGCTCAGGGGGCGAAGTTCATTTT	CASSSGGEVHF
TRBV9	TRBJ2-1	NA	NA	14	TGTGCCAGCAGCGTTAGCATTGTGGGCAATGAGCAGTTCTTC	CASSVSIVGNEQFF
TRBV30	TRBJ1-5	NA	NA	15	TGTGCCTGGAGTCCGCACGGGGGTAGCAATCAGCCCCAGCATTTT	CAWSPHGGSNQPQHF
TRBV13	TRBJ2-1	NA	few	15	TGTGCCAGCAGCCCCCTGGGGGTGCAAACTTGGGTGCAGTTCTTC	CASSPLGVQTWVQFF
TRBV29-1	TRBJ2-2	NA	many	17	TGCAGCGTTGAAGAATCACCGACTGGGGTGCGGACCGGGGAGCTGTTTTTT	CSVEESPTGVRTGELFF
TRBV27	TRBJ2-1	NA	NA	12	TGTGCCAGCAGTTCCGGCGGACCCGAGCAGTTCTTC	CASSSGGPEQFF
TRBV5-5	TRBJ2-2	TRBD2	few	16	TGTGCCAGCAGCTTTGCTAGCGGGGGGAACACCGGGGAGCTGTTTTTT	CASSFASGGNTGELFF
TRBV24-1	TRBJ1-4	NA	many	11	TGTGCCACCAGTGATTCAGGAAAACTGTTTTTT	CATSDSGKLFF
TRBV6-2/TRBV6-3	TRBJ1-1	NA	NA	12	TGTGCCAGCAGTTACGCCGACAAAATGCAGTTCTTT	CASSYADKMQFF
TRBV3-1	TRBJ2-1	NA	NA	12	TGTGCCAGCAGCCATCCTCCCCATGAGCAGTTCTTC	CASSHPPHEQFF
TRBV12-3/TRBV12-4	TRBJ2-2	TRBD2	many	16	TGTGCCAGCAGTTCCACTAGCGGGGAAGGGGACGGGGAGCTGTTTTTT	CASSSTSGEGDGELFF
TRBV20-1	TRBJ2-1	TRBD1	few	13	TGCAGTGCCGAGGCGCAGGGGGCAGGTGAGCAGTTCTTC	CSAEAQGAGEQFF
TRBV28	TRBJ1-3	NA	few	16	TGTGCCAGCAGAAATCCCGGTGAAGGGAGAGGAAACACCATATATTTT	CASRNPGEGRGNTIYF
TRBV5-1	TRBJ2-7	NA	NA	13	TGCGCCAGCAGTTCCGGAGCCTCCTACGAGCAGTACTTC	CASSSGASYEQYF
TRBV4-3	TRBJ2-7	NA	few	14	TGCGCCAGCAGCCAAGGGGACCGTACGAACGAGCAGTACTTC	CASSQGDRTNEQYF
TRBV3-1	TRBJ2-1	NA	NA	11	TGTGCCAGCAGCCAAGAGAAGGGTCCGGTCTTC	CASSQEKGPVF
TRBV11-2	TRBJ2-1	NA	many	15	TGTGCCAGCAGCCAACACCGCGACCGTTACAATGAGCAGTTCTTC	CASSQHRDRYNEQFF
TRBV6-5	TRBJ2-3	NA	many	12	TGTGCCAGCTCCCAAAGCACAGATACGCAGTATTTT	CASSQSTDTQYF
TRBV7-8	TRBJ1-3	NA	few	12	TGTGCCAGCAGCTTCAAGTTAAACACCATATATTTT	CASSFKLNTIYF
TRBV3-1	TRBJ1-2	TRBD1	NA	15	TGTGCCAGCAGCCAAGGGACGGGACAGGGGTATGGCTACACCTTC	CASSQGTGQGYGYTF
TRBV5-1	TRBJ2-5	NA	NA	12	TGCGCCAACCCCCCAAGTTCTGGGACCCAGTACTTC	CANPPSSGTQYF
TRBV29-1	TRBJ2-7	TRBD1	few	14	TGCAGCGTTGTGGGTCACAGGGGGCTGGAGGAGCAGTACTTC	CSVVGHRGLEEQYF
TRBV27	TRBJ2-6	TRBD1	NA	17	TGTGCCAGCAGTAAGCTACTGACAGGGGCTGGGGCCAACGTCCTGACTTTC	CASSKLLTGAGANVLTF
TRBV12-3/TRBV12-4	TRBJ2-5	TRBD2	many	15	TGTGCCAGCAGTGGAACTAGCGGGACCAGACAGACCCAGTACTTC	CASSGTSGTRQTQYF
TRBV25-1	TRBJ2-2	NA	many	15	TGTGCCAGCAGTGCCAGGGAGTTGAACACCGGGGAGCTGTTTTTT	CASSARELNTGELFF
TRBV6-5	TRBJ2-5	NA	NA	12	TGTGCCAGCAGACACATTCAAGAGACCCAGTACTTC	CASRHIQETQYF
TRBV15	TRBJ1-6	NA	NA	13	TGTGCCACCAGCAGACAGGAAAATTCACCCCTCCACTTT	CATSRQENSPLHF